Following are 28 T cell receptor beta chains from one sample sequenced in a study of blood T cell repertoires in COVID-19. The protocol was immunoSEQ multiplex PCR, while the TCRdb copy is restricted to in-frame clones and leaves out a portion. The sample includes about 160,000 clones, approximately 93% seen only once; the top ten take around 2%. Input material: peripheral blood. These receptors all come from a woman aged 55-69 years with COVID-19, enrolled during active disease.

The CDR3 DNA sequence: TGTGCCAGCAGCCGGAGGGGGGGGAACACTGAAGCTTTCTTT. This encodes CASSRRGGNTEAFF. The chain combines TRBV16 with TRBJ1-1, with D possibly matching TRBD1 (6 bases). Germline CDR1 is KGHSY and CDR2 is FQNENV. V lost 4 bases to trimming and J lost 1 base, with 10 bases between them. The CDR3 extends over 14 amino acids.

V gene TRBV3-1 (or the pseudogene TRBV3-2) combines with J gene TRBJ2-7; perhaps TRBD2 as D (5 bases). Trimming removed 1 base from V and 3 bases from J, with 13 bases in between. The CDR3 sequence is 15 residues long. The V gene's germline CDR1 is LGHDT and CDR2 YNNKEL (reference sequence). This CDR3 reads CASSQGTASYYEQYF. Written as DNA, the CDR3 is TGTGCCAGCAGCCAAGGGACTGCGTCATACTACGAGCAGTACTTC.

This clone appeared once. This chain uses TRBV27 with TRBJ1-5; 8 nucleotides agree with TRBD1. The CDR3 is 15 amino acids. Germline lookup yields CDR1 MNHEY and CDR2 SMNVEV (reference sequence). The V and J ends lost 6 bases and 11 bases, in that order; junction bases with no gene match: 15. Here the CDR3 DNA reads TGTGCCAGCAGGTCCGCACAGGGGGTTAGTTTGGCCCAGCATTTT. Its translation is CASRSAQGVSLAQHF.

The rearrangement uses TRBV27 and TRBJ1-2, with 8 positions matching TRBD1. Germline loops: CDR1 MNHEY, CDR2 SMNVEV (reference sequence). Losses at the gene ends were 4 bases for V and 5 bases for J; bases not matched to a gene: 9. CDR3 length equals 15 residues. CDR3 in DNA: TGTGCCAGCAGTTCTACAGGGGGAGAGCGGTATGGCTACACCTTC. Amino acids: CASSSTGGERYGYTF.

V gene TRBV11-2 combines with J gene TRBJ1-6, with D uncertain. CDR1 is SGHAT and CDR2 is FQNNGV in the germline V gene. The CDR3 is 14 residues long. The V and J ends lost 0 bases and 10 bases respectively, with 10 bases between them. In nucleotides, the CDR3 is TGTGCCAGCAGCTTAGATAGGTTGGGCTCACCCCTCCACTTT. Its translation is CASSLDRLGSPLHF. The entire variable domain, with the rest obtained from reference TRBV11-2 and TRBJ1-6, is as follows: EAGVAQSPRYKIIEKRQSVAFWCNPISGHATLYWYQQILGQGPKLLIQFQNNGVVDDSQLPKDRFSAERLKGVDSTLKIQPAKLEDSAVYLCASSLDRLGSPLHFGNGTRLTVT.

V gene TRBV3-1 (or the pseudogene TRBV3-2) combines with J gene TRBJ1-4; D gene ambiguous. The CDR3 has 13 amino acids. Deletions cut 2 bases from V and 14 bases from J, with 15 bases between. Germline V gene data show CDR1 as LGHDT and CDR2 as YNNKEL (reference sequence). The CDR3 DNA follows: TGTGCCAGCAGCCAATTATCGATCGGTGTGCTGTTTTTT. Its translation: CASSQLSIGVLFF.

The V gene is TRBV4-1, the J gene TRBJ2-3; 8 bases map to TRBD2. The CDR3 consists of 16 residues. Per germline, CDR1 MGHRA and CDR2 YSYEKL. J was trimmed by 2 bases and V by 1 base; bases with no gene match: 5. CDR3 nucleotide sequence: TGCGCCAGCAGCCAAGTTCGGGGGGGCCCCACAGATACGCAGTATTTT. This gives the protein CASSQVRGGPTDTQYF.

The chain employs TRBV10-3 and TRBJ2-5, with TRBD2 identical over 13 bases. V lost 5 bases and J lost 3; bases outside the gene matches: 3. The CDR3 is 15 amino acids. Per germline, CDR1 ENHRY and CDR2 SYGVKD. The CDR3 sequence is CAISQLAGGEETQYF. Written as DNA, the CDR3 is TGTGCCATCAGTCAACTAGCGGGGGGGGAAGAGACCCAGTACTTC.

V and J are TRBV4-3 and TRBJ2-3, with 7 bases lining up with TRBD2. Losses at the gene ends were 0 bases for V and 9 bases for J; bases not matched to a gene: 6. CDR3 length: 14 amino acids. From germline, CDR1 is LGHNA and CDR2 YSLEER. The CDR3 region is CASSQDGREGTQYF. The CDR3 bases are TGCGCCAGCAGCCAAGACGGCAGGGAGGGGACGCAGTATTTT.

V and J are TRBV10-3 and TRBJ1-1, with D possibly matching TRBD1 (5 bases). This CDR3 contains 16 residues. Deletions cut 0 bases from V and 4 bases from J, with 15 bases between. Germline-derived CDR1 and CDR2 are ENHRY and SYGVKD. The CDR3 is CAISESGGGDGTEAFF. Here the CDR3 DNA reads TGTGCCATCAGTGAGTCTGGGGGGGGAGATGGCACTGAAGCTTTCTTT.

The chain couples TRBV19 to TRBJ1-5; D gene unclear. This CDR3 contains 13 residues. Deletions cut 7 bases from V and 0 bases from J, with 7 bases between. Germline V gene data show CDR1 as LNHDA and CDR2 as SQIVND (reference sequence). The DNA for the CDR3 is TGTGCCAGTACAGACTATAGCAATCAGCCCCAGCATTTT. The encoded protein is CASTDYSNQPQHF.

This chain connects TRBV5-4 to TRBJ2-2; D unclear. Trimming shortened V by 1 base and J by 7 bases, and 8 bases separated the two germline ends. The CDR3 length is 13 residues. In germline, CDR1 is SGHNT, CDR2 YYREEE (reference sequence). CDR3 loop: CASSLWAIGELFF. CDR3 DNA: TGTGCCAGCAGCTTGTGGGCAATCGGGGAGCTGTTTTTT.

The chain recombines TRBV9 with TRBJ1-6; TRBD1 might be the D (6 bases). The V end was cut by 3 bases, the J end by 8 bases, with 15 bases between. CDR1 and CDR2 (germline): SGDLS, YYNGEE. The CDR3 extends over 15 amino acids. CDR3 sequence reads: CASSEGRAGDSPLHF. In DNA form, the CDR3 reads TGTGCCAGCAGCGAGGGGAGGGCAGGGGATTCACCCCTCCACTTT.

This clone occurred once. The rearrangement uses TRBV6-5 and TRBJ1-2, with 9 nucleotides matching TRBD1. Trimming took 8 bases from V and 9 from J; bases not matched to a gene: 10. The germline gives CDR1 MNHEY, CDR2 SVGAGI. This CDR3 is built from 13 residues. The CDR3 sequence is CASGNRDRASYTF. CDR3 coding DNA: TGTGCCAGCGGAAACCGGGACAGGGCAAGCTACACCTTC.

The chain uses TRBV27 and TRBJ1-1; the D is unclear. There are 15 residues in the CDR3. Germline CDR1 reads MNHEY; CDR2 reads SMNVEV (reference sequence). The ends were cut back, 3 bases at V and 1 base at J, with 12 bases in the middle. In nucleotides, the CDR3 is TGTGCCAGCAGTTTGTCCAGACGGGGGAACACTGAAGCTTTCTTT. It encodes CASSLSRRGNTEAFF.

The CDR3 reads CASSDSRRTNEKLFF. CDR3 in DNA: TGTGCCAGCAGTGATTCGCGTCGGACTAATGAAAAACTGTTTTTT. The rearrangement links TRBV6-1 to TRBJ1-4; D remains ambiguous. Between the trimmed V and J ends, which lost 3 bases and 2 bases, there was a span of 10 bases. Germline V gives CDR1 MNHNS, CDR2 SASEGT. CDR3 length: 15 amino acids.

The CDR3 DNA is TGCGCCAGCAGCCAAGCGCAGAATCAGCCCCAGCATTTT. The encoded protein is CASSQAQNQPQHF. This rearrangement joins TRBV4-1 to TRBJ1-5; D uncertain. CDR3 length equals 13 residues. V was clipped by 1 base and J by 4 bases, with 5 bases between them. CDR1 and CDR2 (germline): MGHRA, YSYEKL.

The CDR3 spells CASSLGQNSGNTIYF. The CDR3 nucleotides are TGCGCCAGCAGCCTGGGACAGAACTCTGGAAACACCATATATTTT. The chain couples TRBV4-1 to TRBJ1-3; the match to TRBD1 covers 7 bases. The CDR3 covers 15 residues. Germline V gives CDR1 MGHRA, CDR2 YSYEKL. V shed 4 bases, J shed 0 bases, and the junction held 3 bases outside the gene matches.

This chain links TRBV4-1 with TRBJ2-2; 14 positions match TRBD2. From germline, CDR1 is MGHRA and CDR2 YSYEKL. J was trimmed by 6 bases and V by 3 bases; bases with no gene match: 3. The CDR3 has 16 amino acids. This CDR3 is CASSQTSGGASGELFF. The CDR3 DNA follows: TGCGCCAGCAGCCAGACTAGCGGGGGGGCGTCCGGGGAGCTGTTTTTT.

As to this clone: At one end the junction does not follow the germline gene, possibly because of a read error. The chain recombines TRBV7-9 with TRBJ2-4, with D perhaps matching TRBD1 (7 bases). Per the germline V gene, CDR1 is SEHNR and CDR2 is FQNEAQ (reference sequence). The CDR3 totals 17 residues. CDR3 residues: CASSLGAGGPLKNIQYF. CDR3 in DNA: TGTGCCAGCAGCTTAGGGGCAGGGGGGCCCCTCAAAAACATTCAATACTTC.

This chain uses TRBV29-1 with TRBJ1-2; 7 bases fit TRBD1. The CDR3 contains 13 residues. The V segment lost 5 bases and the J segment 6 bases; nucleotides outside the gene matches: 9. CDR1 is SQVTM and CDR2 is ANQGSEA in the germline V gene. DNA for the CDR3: TGCAGCGTTTACAGACAGGGATTGAATGGCTACACCTTC. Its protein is CSVYRQGLNGYTF.

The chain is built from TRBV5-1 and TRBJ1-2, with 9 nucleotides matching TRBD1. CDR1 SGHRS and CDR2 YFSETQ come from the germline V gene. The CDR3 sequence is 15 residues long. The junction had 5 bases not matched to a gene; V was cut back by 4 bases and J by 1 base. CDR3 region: CASSPGQGYNYGYTF. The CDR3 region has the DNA TGCGCCAGCAGCCCCGGACAGGGGTATAACTATGGCTACACCTTC.

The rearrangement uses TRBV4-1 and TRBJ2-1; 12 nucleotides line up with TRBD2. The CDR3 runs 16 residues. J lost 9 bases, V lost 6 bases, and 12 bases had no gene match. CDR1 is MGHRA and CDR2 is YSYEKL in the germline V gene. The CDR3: CASRTERLAGVVEQFF. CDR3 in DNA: TGCGCCAGCAGGACGGAGAGACTAGCGGGGGTGGTTGAGCAGTTCTTC.

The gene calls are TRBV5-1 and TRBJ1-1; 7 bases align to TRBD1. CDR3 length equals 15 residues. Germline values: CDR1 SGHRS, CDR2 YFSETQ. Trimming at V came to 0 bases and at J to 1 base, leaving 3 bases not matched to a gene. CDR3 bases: TGCGCCAGCAGCTTGGTTGGGACAGCGAACACTGAAGCTTTCTTT. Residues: CASSLVGTANTEAFF.

CDR3 in amino acids: CASTRTGNGYTF. The CDR3 DNA sequence: TGTGCCAGCACTAGGACAGGGAACGGCTACACCTTC. The chain has TRBV2 and TRBJ1-2; 8 nucleotides match TRBD1. The CDR3 extends over 12 amino acids. Germline V gene sequence: CDR1 SNHLY, CDR2 FYNNEI. Unmatched junction bases numbered 6, after V lost 7 bases and J lost 8 bases.

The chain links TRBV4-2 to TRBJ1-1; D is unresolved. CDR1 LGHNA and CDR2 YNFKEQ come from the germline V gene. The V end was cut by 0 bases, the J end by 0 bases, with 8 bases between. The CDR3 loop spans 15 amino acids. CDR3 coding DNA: TGTGCCAGCAGCCAAGAGGGCACCATGAACACTGAAGCTTTCTTT. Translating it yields CASSQEGTMNTEAFF.

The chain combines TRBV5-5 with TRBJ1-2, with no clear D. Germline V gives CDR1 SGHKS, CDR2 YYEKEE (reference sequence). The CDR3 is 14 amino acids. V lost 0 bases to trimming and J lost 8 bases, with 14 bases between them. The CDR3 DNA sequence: TGTGCCAGCAGCTTGGAGGGAGTCGGAGGAGGCTACACCTTC. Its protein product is CASSLEGVGGGYTF.

The CDR3 nucleotides are TGTGCCAGCATACAGCGGCCGGGGTATGGCTACACCTTC. Translating it yields CASIQRPGYGYTF. This chain connects TRBV13 to TRBJ1-2, with D uncertain. This CDR3 contains 13 residues. Germline CDR1 reads PRHDT; CDR2 reads FYEKMQ (reference sequence). The V end lost 7 bases, the J end lost 5 bases, and 14 bases lay between the germline ends.